Following are 17 T cell receptor beta chains from one sample sequenced in a study of PD-L1 blockade in urothelial cancer. The sample's time point: peripheral blood 6 weeks after treatment start. TCRdb keeps only in-frame clones here, not all; method: immunoSEQ multiplex PCR. There are some 31,000 clones in the sample; around 84% occur only once, and approximately 3% lies in the top ten. Sample: PBMCs, taken around atezolizumab (anti-PD-L1) treatment. The receptors were gathered from a man between 65 and 85 years old with urothelial cancer.

This clone has a handful of counts. The chain is built from TRBV19 and TRBJ1-2; a weak D match, TRBD1 (6 bases). The CDR3 consists of 13 residues. Trimming removed 8 bases from V and 3 bases from J, with 13 bases in between. Germline CDR1 is LNHDA and CDR2 is SQIVND (reference sequence). CDR3 nucleotides: TGTGCCAGTCGGGGGGCCCTTGACTATGGCTACACCTTC. This translates into CASRGALDYGYTF. Full variable domain (rest looked up from reference TRBV19 and TRBJ1-2): DGGITQSPKYLFRKEGQNVTLSCEQNLNHDAMYWYRQDPGQGLRLIYYSQIVNDFQKGDIAEGYSVSREKKESFPLTVTSAQKNPTAFYLCASRGALDYGYTFGSGTRLTVV.

This chain connects TRBV7-2 to TRBJ2-1; D remains ambiguous. The CDR3 runs to 13 residues. Trimming removed 0 bases from V and 9 bases from J, with 9 bases in between. Per the germline V gene, CDR1 is SGHTA and CDR2 is FQGNSA. CDR3 loop: CASSLASIGEQFF. The CDR3, as DNA: TGTGCCAGCAGCTTAGCGTCGATCGGTGAGCAGTTCTTC.

This sequence joins TRBV9 and TRBJ1-4; no clear D. The germline V and J ends were trimmed by 2 bases and 6 bases, with 11 bases remaining between them. The CDR3 sequence is 14 residues long. The germline gives CDR1 SGDLS, CDR2 YYNGEE. CDR3 DNA: TGTGCCAGCAGCGTGAGATCAGCGGATGAAAAACTGTTTTTT. It is translated as CASSVRSADEKLFF.

The V call is TRBV15, the J call TRBJ1-2; the match to TRBD1 covers 11 bases. The ends lost 1 base at V and 7 bases at J; junction bases unmatched: 5. The CDR3 sequence is 15 residues long. Per germline, CDR1 LNHNV and CDR2 YYDKDF (reference sequence). The DNA for the CDR3 is TGTGCCACCAGCAGAGCGGGACAGGGGGTTTTTGGCTACACCTTC. It codes for CATSRAGQGVFGYTF.

The chain carries TRBV9 and TRBJ2-5, with D hard to call. The CDR3 is 15 amino acids. Germline V gene lookup returns CDR1 SGDLS and CDR2 YYNGEE. Trimming left V 2 bases short and J 2 bases short, with 13 bases between. In nucleotides, the CDR3 is TGTGCCAGCAGCGTTGGTCAGACTTTGCAAGAGACCCAGTACTTC. Amino acids: CASSVGQTLQETQYF.

The rearrangement uses TRBV14 and TRBJ1-1; TRBD1 aligns across 10 bases. CDR1 and CDR2 (germline): SGHDN, FVKESK. This CDR3 comprises 16 residues. Trimming took 3 bases from V and 3 from J; bases not matched to a gene: 7. CDR3 protein: CASSHRGQGWDTEAFF. In DNA, the CDR3 is TGTGCCAGCAGCCATAGGGGACAGGGGTGGGACACTGAAGCTTTCTTT.

The V gene is TRBV28, the J gene TRBJ2-2; D ambiguous. This CDR3 contains 11 residues. Germline V gene lookup returns CDR1 MDHEN and CDR2 SYDVKM. The ends were cut back, 8 bases at V and 2 bases at J, with 3 bases in the middle. CDR3 bases: TGTGCCAGCCTAAACACCGGGGAGCTGTTTTTT. Protein: CASLNTGELFF. Based on the CDR3 plus reference TRBV28 and TRBJ2-2, the full variable domain is DVKVTQSSRYLVKRTGEKVFLECVQDMDHENMFWYRQDPGLGLRLIYFSYDVKMKEKGDIPEGYSVSREKKERFSLILESASTNQTSMYLCASLNTGELFFGEGSRLTVL.

This clone has more than one count but fewer than ten. The rearrangement uses TRBV28 and TRBJ2-7; D remains unclear. V lost 5 bases to trimming and J lost 6 bases, with 11 bases between them. Germline assignment: CDR1 MDHEN and CDR2 SYDVKM. This CDR3 comprises 12 residues. The CDR3 nucleotides read TGTGCCAGCAGTCTAGACCCCCGCGAGCAGTACTTC. As protein: CASSLDPREQYF.

The genes are TRBV29-1 and TRBJ2-1, with 7 nucleotides matching TRBD2. CDR1 and CDR2 (germline): SQVTM, ANQGSEA. The J segment lost 8 bases and the V segment lost 7 bases, leaving 17 bases of the junction unmatched. The length of the CDR3 is 15 residues. CDR3 loop: CSANGGSDFWDEQFF. The CDR3 bases are TGCAGCGCTAACGGCGGGAGTGATTTTTGGGATGAGCAGTTCTTC.

This chain links TRBV6-5 with TRBJ1-2; possibly TRBD1 for D (6 bases). This CDR3 region has 13 residues. V lost 0 bases to trimming and J lost 7 bases, with 9 bases between them. Germline V gene data show CDR1 as MNHEY and CDR2 as SVGAGI. The CDR3 loop is CASSYSMGAGYTF. CDR3 DNA sequence: TGTGCCAGCAGTTACTCGATGGGGGCTGGCTACACCTTC.

This CDR3 is CASSFFNARSDEQYF. In DNA form, the CDR3 reads TGTGCCAGCAGTTTTTTCAACGCCCGGAGCGACGAGCAGTACTTC. This chain joins TRBV27 and TRBJ2-7; D gene unclear. V was shortened by 3 bases and J by 5 bases, with 17 bases between the two germline ends. The CDR3 extends over 15 amino acids. Germline V gene data show CDR1 as MNHEY and CDR2 as SMNVEV (reference sequence).

The chain links TRBV7-2 to TRBJ2-5; TRBD2 agrees at 8 bases. This CDR3 comprises 15 residues. Trimming at V came to 0 bases and at J to 4 bases, leaving 4 bases not matched to a gene. The germline gives CDR1 SGHTA, CDR2 FQGNSA. The CDR3 region is CASSLASGGLETQYF. CDR3 DNA sequence: TGTGCCAGCAGCTTAGCCTCGGGGGGGTTAGAGACCCAGTACTTC.

The V gene is TRBV28, the J gene TRBJ1-4; TRBD1 matches 8 bases. This CDR3 is built from 16 residues. V lost 6 bases and J lost 8; bases outside the gene matches: 14. CDR1 and CDR2 from the germline V gene are MDHEN and SYDVKM. CDR3 nucleotides: TGTGCCAGCAGCCTCCATGACCAGGGGGCAAGGGAAAAACTGTTTTTT. This sequence encodes CASSLHDQGAREKLFF.

This sequence joins TRBV6-1 and TRBJ1-2; TRBD1 is a possible D gene (6 bases). Trimming took off 2 bases at V and 2 bases at J, with 12 bases between the two ends. Germline CDR1 is MNHNS and CDR2 is SASEGT. The CDR3 has 15 amino acids. CDR3 DNA: TGTGCCAGCAGTGAAAGGGGGGGATTAAACTATGGCTACACCTTC. Translating gives CASSERGGLNYGYTF.

Sample share makes this clone medium-sized (0.01 to 0.1%). The chain uses TRBV20-1 and TRBJ2-7; D is perhaps TRBD1 (5 bases). Trimming cost V 6 bases and J 6 bases, with 12 bases left between them. The germline V gene encodes CDR1 DFQATT and CDR2 SNEGSKA (reference sequence). The CDR3 sequence is 11 residues long. This CDR3 reads CSAKQVGEQYF. CDR3 sequence (DNA): TGCAGTGCAAAACAGGTGGGCGAGCAGTACTTC.

The J gene is TRBJ2-2, the V gene TRBV7-9; 9 bases agree with TRBD1. Trimming at V came to 3 bases and at J to 5 bases, leaving 4 bases not matched to a gene. CDR3 size: 15 residues. Germline V gives CDR1 SEHNR, CDR2 FQNEAQ (reference sequence). CDR3 loop: CASSFKTGGTGELFF. Written as DNA, the CDR3 is TGTGCCAGCAGCTTTAAGACAGGGGGAACCGGGGAGCTGTTTTTT. The full variable domain, with the rest looked up from reference TRBV7-9 and TRBJ2-2, is DTGVSQNPRHKITKRGQNVTFRCDPISEHNRLYWYRQTLGQGPEFLTYFQNEAQLEKSRLLSDRFSAERPKGSFSTLEIQRTEQGDSAMYLCASSFKTGGTGELFFGEGSRLTVL.

This chain uses TRBV11-1 with TRBJ1-1, with D unclear. The CDR3 sequence is 13 residues long. Germline loops: CDR1 SGHAT, CDR2 FQDESV (reference sequence). Trimming cost V 5 bases and J 3 bases, with 10 bases left between them. CDR3 amino acids: CASSRKEDTEAFF. The CDR3 DNA reads as TGTGCCAGCAGCCGCAAGGAGGACACTGAAGCTTTCTTT.